The present T cell receptor beta chain was sequenced within a study of cytomegalovirus exposure and HLA in healthy donors. Study results and caveats: Researchers reported in a later analysis that a missense DCLRE1C variant was tied to TCR beta V- and J-gene trimming. About 87% or about 30% of the time was how often most TCR beta V segments were productive, according to an earlier analysis.

As regards this clone: Its antigen is as yet unknown.

This CDR3 contains 17 residues. V was trimmed by 5 bases and J by 0 bases, leaving 17 bases between them. The germline gives CDR1 LNHDA, CDR2 SQIVND (reference sequence). The PCR made use of 60 Vbeta and 13 Jbeta primers. Sequencing was performed with immunoSEQ multiplex PCR; in TCRdb, only in-frame clones are kept and a portion is missing. The table lists 45,000 to 75,000 clones, around 70% of them singletons, with roughly a fifth in the top ten. The receptor's source is a woman in her sixties in good health and CMV-seropositive. Sequencing input: PBMCs. The V gene is TRBV19, the J gene TRBJ1-3, with a weak D call TRBD1 (5 bases). The CDR3 loop reads CASSARDRPGSGNTIYF. CDR3 bases: TGTGCCAGTAGTGCACGAGACAGACCAGGCTCTGGAAACACCATATATTTT. Filled out from reference TRBV19 and TRBJ1-3, the complete variable domain reads DGGITQSPKYLFRKEGQNVTLSCEQNLNHDAMYWYRQDPGQGLRLIYYSQIVNDFQKGDIAEGYSVSREKKESFPLTVTSAQKNPTAFYLCASSARDRPGSGNTIYFGEGSWLTVV.